These 16 T cell receptor beta chains share one sample of origin, sequenced in a study of cytomegalovirus exposure and HLA in healthy donors. The PCR was carried out with 60 Vbeta primers and 13 Jbeta primers. Assay: immunoSEQ multiplex PCR; the TCRdb copy retains only in-frame clones and omits some. This sample's table has more than 110,000 clones. The sample consisted of PBMCs. These TCRs come from a man in his forties or fifties in good health and CMV-seronegative.

This rearrangement joins TRBV2 to TRBJ2-7; no firm D call. The V gene lost 1 base and the J gene lost 2 bases, with 12 bases spanning the gap. This CDR3 comprises 15 residues. CDR1 SNHLY and CDR2 FYNNEI come from the germline V gene. The CDR3 DNA reads as TGTGCCAGCAGTGAAGATAGGTGGGCAGCCTACGAGCAGTACTTC. Translated, it gives CASSEDRWAAYEQYF.

This chain joins TRBV7-8 and TRBJ2-1; the D gene is possibly TRBD1 (5 bases). CDR1 and CDR2 (germline): SGHVS, FQNEAQ. The CDR3 loop spans 13 amino acids. V dropped 1 base and J dropped 4 bases, with 5 bases sitting between them. CDR3 DNA sequence: TGTGCCAGCAGCTTAGACAGGTACAATGAGCAGTTCTTC. Encoded protein: CASSLDRYNEQFF.

This rearrangement joins TRBV6-5 to TRBJ1-5; the D gene is possibly TRBD1 (6 bases). Trimming took off 4 bases at V and 0 bases at J, with 10 bases between the two ends. The CDR3 is 15 amino acids. Germline values: CDR1 MNHEY, CDR2 SVGAGI. The CDR3 sequence is CASSSGEYSNQPQHF. The CDR3 DNA reads TGTGCCAGCAGTTCAGGGGAATATAGCAATCAGCCCCAGCATTTT.

The genes are TRBV5-6 and TRBJ2-1; 9 bases map to TRBD2. The CDR3 extends over 16 amino acids. V dropped 4 bases and J dropped 0; count of bases not matched to a gene: 5. Germline CDR1 and CDR2: SGHDT and YYEEEE. The CDR3 nucleotides read TGTGCCAGCAGCGGCCTGACTAGCGGCTCCTACAATGAGCAGTTCTTC. Protein sequence: CASSGLTSGSYNEQFF.

The V call is TRBV11-3, the J call TRBJ2-5; D is perhaps TRBD1 (6 bases). Germline CDR1 SGHNT, CDR2 YENEEA. V was shortened by 6 bases and J by 2 bases, with 10 bases between the two germline ends. The CDR3 runs to 13 residues. The CDR3 DNA reads TGTGCCAGCAGTACCGGGACACAAGAGACCCAGTACTTC. As protein: CASSTGTQETQYF.

The V call is TRBV9, the J call TRBJ2-3; D is ambiguous. The CDR3 totals 14 residues. Germline assignment: CDR1 SGDLS and CDR2 YYNGEE. Trimming left V 0 bases short and J 5 bases short, with 10 bases between. CDR3 sequence: CASSVGPSKDTQYF. CDR3 sequence (DNA): TGTGCCAGCAGCGTAGGACCTAGTAAAGATACGCAGTATTTT.

V is TRBV11-2 and J is TRBJ2-5; 7 bases line up with TRBD2. This CDR3 has 13 residues. The V segment lost 5 bases and the J segment 5 bases; nucleotides outside the gene matches: 5. Germline V lookup: CDR1 SGHAT, CDR2 FQNNGV. In DNA form, the CDR3 reads TGTGCCAGCAGCCCGGGAGGTTTGGAGACCCAGTACTTC. It is translated as CASSPGGLETQYF.

V usage is TRBV15 and J usage is TRBJ1-2; TRBD1 matches 7 bases. The CDR3 is 12 amino acids. The J segment lost 5 bases and the V segment lost 5 bases, leaving 2 bases of the junction unmatched. Per the germline V gene, CDR1 is LNHNV and CDR2 is YYDKDF (reference sequence). Here the CDR3 DNA reads TGTGCCACCAGCGGGGACAGATATGGCTACACCTTC. Translating gives CATSGDRYGYTF.

The V call is TRBV7-2, the J call TRBJ2-1; D is uncertain. The germline CDR1 and CDR2 sequences are SGHTA and FQGNSA. Trimming took off 1 base at V and 9 bases at J, with 10 bases between the two ends. There are 13 residues in the CDR3. CDR3 region: CASSLVSQLEQFF. The CDR3 DNA follows: TGTGCCAGCAGCTTAGTGTCCCAACTTGAGCAGTTCTTC.

The chain is built from TRBV6-5 and TRBJ2-5; 10 bases are shared with TRBD1. Germline V gene data show CDR1 as MNHEY and CDR2 as SVGAGI. This CDR3 region has 15 residues. Germline trimming cut 6 bases from V and 5 bases from J; bases unmatched to any gene: 9. CDR3 in amino acids: CASSSGTGETETQYF. In DNA, the CDR3 is TGTGCCAGCAGCTCCGGGACAGGGGAGACGGAGACCCAGTACTTC.

This CDR3 reads CASMGDMNTEAFF. In DNA, the CDR3 is TGTGCCAGCATGGGGGACATGAACACTGAAGCTTTCTTT. V is TRBV6-1 and J is TRBJ1-1, with D possibly TRBD1 on 6 matching bases. V shed 7 bases and J shed 0 bases, with 9 bases lying between them. The CDR3 has 13 amino acids. Per the germline V gene, CDR1 is MNHNS and CDR2 is SASEGT.

The chain recombines TRBV4-1 with TRBJ2-3; 8 bases are a match to TRBD2. Germline assignment: CDR1 MGHRA and CDR2 YSYEKL. V dropped 5 bases and J dropped 1; count of bases not matched to a gene: 8. The CDR3 sequence is 16 residues long. CDR3 residues: CASSDLLSGGTDTQYF. The CDR3 region has the DNA TGCGCCAGCAGCGACCTCCTTAGCGGGGGCACAGATACGCAGTATTTT.

Comment on this clone: A read error may produce the germline difference seen at one junction end. J is TRBJ2-2 and V is TRBV6-6, with D perhaps assigned TRBD1 or TRBD2 (5 bases each). The CDR3 sequence is 16 residues long. Germline values: CDR1 MNHNY, CDR2 SVGAGI (reference sequence). The CDR3: CASSNSGRRSTGELFF. CDR3 bases: TGTGCCAGCAGTAACTCAGGGAGACGGTCGACCGGGGAGCTGTTTTTT.

The chain recombines TRBV10-3 with TRBJ1-1; 8 positions match TRBD1. The germline V gene encodes CDR1 ENHRY and CDR2 SYGVKD. The CDR3 is made up of 15 amino acids. The junction had 8 bases not matched to a gene; V was cut back by 4 bases and J by 4 bases. The CDR3 sequence: CAISVGGTGGTEAFF. The CDR3 coding sequence is TGTGCCATCAGTGTGGGGGGCACAGGGGGCACTGAAGCTTTCTTT.

This sequence joins TRBV11-2 and TRBJ1-3, with D possibly matching TRBD1 (6 bases). V shed 4 bases and J shed 0 bases, with 19 bases lying between them. CDR1 and CDR2 from the germline V gene are SGHAT and FQNNGV. The CDR3 is 18 amino acids. The CDR3 loop is CASSSRDIPNISGNTIYF. For the CDR3, the DNA is TGTGCCAGCAGCTCCCGGGACATACCAAATATCTCTGGAAACACCATATATTTT.

The rearrangement joins TRBV6-4 to TRBJ2-1; D may be TRBD1 (6 bases). The germline CDR1 and CDR2 sequences are MRHNA and SNTAGT. The CDR3 runs 14 residues. The germline V and J ends were trimmed by 4 bases and 9 bases, with 16 bases remaining between them. CDR3 nucleotide sequence: TGTGCCAGCAGTGTTTCAGGGAGAGGGGGTGAGCAGTTCTTC. Translation: CASSVSGRGGEQFF.